The 9 T cell receptor beta chains reported below all come from one sample, sequenced in a study of early T cells in non-severe SARS-CoV-2 infection. TCRdb itself ran the 5' RACE reads through MiXCR, one entry per CDR3 protein. The sample holds about 59,000 distinct CDR3 sequences, around 13% seen once. The sample here was whole blood, taken at baseline. These receptors were taken from an adult who was a healthcare worker with PCR-confirmed SARS-CoV-2 infection or an uninfected control (not recorded which).

This clonotype was counted at least ten times. The chain joins TRBV5-4 to TRBJ2-7, with D possibly called TRBD1 or TRBD2 (5 bases each). The CDR3 covers 15 residues. The V and J ends lost 4 bases and 3 bases respectively, with 17 bases between them. Germline-derived CDR1 and CDR2 are SGHNT and YYREEE (reference sequence). The CDR3 sequence: CASSAAGTPDYEQYF. For the CDR3, the DNA is TGTGCCAGCAGCGCCGCCGGGACCCCTGACTACGAGCAGTACTTC.

This clonotype was detected only a few times. This chain uses TRBV28 with TRBJ2-7; maybe TRBD2 (6 bases). The CDR3 consists of 16 residues. Looked up from germline, CDR1 is MDHEN and CDR2 is SYDVKM. The V gene lost 3 bases and the J gene lost 6 bases, with 21 bases spanning the gap. For the CDR3, the DNA is TGTGCCAGCAGTTTTGTGGAGGGCCTCTCGGAGGGCGAGCAGTACTTC. Its protein is CASSFVEGLSEGEQYF.

This clonotype has only a few counts. The chain is built from TRBV19 and TRBJ2-2; D possibly corresponds to TRBD1 (6 bases). The germline gives CDR1 LNHDA, CDR2 SQIVND (reference sequence). This CDR3 spans 18 amino acids. Trimming stripped 7 bases from V and 0 bases from J, with 21 bases between. The CDR3 sequence: CASNPWGLQITNTGELFF. The CDR3 DNA reads TGTGCCAGTAACCCGTGGGGGCTACAGATAACGAACACCGGGGAGCTGTTTTTT. Full variable domain (rest looked up from reference TRBV19 and TRBJ2-2): DGGITQSPKYLFRKEGQNVTLSCEQNLNHDAMYWYRQDPGQGLRLIYYSQIVNDFQKGDIAEGYSVSREKKESFPLTVTSAQKNPTAFYLCASNPWGLQITNTGELFFGEGSRLTVL.

This sequence joins TRBV19 and TRBJ2-1; 9 bases map to TRBD1. From germline, CDR1 is LNHDA and CDR2 SQIVND (reference sequence). V lost 4 bases to trimming and J lost 4 bases; unmatched junction nucleotides: 8. CDR3 length equals 16 residues. CDR3 residues: CASSTRTGTGYNEQFF. The CDR3 coding sequence is TGTGCCAGTAGTACGCGTACCGGGACAGGGTACAATGAGCAGTTCTTC.

There are a few counts of this clonotype. This chain uses TRBV20-1 with TRBJ1-6; D is possibly TRBD1 (5 bases). The CDR3 is 12 amino acids. The germline gives CDR1 DFQATT, CDR2 SNEGSKA (reference sequence). Trimming took 7 bases from V and 6 from J, leaving 10 bases between them. CDR3 sequence reads: CSVGTGNSPLHF. The CDR3 DNA follows: TGCAGTGTCGGGACGGGTAATTCACCCCTCCACTTT.

This clonotype was picked up a small number of times. The rearrangement uses TRBV3-1 and TRBJ2-5; no clear D gene. V lost 4 bases and J lost 5, with 8 bases in between. In germline, CDR1 is LGHDT, CDR2 YNNKEL (reference sequence). This CDR3 has 12 amino acids. Written as DNA, the CDR3 is TGTGCCAGCAGCCCCCTGGGGGAGACCCAGTACTTC. Protein: CASSPLGETQYF.

V is TRBV5-6 and J is TRBJ2-6; D not resolved. Deletions cut 5 bases from V and 1 base from J, with 7 bases between. The CDR3 runs to 14 residues. The germline CDR1 and CDR2 sequences are SGHDT and YYEEEE. The chain's CDR3 is CASRKGSGANVLTF. For the CDR3, the DNA is TGTGCCAGCAGGAAGGGATCTGGGGCCAACGTCCTGACTTTC.

There are many counts of this clonotype. The V call is TRBV29-1, the J call TRBJ2-6; no clear D. Per germline, CDR1 SQVTM and CDR2 ANQGSEA. The CDR3 is made up of 15 amino acids. Trimming cost V 2 bases and J 0 bases, with 8 bases left between them. For the CDR3, the DNA is TGCAGCGTTGAAAGTGAAGACTCTGGGGCCAACGTCCTGACTTTC. This codes for CSVESEDSGANVLTF.

This clonotype was observed a few times. This chain connects TRBV2 to TRBJ2-6; no definite D call. Per germline, CDR1 SNHLY and CDR2 FYNNEI. V lost 6 bases, J lost 0 bases, and 9 bases lay in between. The CDR3 spans 15 residues. The CDR3: CASSRISSGANVLTF. Written as DNA, the CDR3 is TGTGCCAGCAGCCGGATAAGCTCTGGGGCCAACGTCCTGACTTTC.